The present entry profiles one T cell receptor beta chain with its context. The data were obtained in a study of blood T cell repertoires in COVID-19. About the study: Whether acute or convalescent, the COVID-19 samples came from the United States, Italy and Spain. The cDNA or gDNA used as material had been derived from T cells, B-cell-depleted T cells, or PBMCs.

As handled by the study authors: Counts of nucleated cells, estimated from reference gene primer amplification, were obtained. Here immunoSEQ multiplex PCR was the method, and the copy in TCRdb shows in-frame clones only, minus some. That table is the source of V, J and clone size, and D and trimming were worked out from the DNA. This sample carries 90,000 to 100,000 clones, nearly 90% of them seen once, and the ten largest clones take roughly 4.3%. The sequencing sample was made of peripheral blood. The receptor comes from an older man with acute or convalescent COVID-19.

As DNA, the CDR3 is TGTGCCAGCAGTCGTCAACAGGGGTTCCTCATTGGAAACACCATATATTTT. As protein: CASSRQQGFLIGNTIYF. V and J are TRBV6-6 and TRBJ1-3, with TRBD1 identical over 7 bases. The J segment lost 3 bases and the V segment lost 5 bases, leaving 13 bases of the junction unmatched. Germline CDR1 reads MNHNY; CDR2 reads SVGAGI (reference sequence). The CDR3 covers 17 residues.